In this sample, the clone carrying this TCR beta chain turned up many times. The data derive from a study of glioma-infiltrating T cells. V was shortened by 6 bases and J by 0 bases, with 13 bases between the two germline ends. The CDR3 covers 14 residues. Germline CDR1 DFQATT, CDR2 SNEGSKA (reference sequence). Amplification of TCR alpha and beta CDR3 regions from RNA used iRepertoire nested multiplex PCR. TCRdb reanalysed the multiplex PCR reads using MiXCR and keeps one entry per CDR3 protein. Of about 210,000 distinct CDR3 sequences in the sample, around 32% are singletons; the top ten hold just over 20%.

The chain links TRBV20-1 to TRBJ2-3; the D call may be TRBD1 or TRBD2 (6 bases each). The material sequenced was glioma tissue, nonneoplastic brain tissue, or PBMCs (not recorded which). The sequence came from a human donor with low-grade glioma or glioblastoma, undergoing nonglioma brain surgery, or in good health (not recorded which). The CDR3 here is CSAAGHGSTDTQYF. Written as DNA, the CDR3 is TGCAGTGCCGCGGGACACGGTAGCACAGATACGCAGTATTTT.